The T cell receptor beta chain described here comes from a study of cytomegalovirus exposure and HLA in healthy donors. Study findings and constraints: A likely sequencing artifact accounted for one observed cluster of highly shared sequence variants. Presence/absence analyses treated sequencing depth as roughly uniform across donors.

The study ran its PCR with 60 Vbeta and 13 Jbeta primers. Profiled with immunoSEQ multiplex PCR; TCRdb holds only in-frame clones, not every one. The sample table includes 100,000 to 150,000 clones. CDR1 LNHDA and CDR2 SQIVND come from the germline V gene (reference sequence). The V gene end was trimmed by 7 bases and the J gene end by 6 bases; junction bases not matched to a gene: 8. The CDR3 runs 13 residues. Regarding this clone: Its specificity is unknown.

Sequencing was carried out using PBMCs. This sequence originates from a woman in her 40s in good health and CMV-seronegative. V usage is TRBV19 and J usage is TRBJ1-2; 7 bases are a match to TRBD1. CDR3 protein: CASTFGRGDGYTF. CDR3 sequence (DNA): TGTGCCAGTACATTCGGCAGGGGGGATGGCTACACCTTC.